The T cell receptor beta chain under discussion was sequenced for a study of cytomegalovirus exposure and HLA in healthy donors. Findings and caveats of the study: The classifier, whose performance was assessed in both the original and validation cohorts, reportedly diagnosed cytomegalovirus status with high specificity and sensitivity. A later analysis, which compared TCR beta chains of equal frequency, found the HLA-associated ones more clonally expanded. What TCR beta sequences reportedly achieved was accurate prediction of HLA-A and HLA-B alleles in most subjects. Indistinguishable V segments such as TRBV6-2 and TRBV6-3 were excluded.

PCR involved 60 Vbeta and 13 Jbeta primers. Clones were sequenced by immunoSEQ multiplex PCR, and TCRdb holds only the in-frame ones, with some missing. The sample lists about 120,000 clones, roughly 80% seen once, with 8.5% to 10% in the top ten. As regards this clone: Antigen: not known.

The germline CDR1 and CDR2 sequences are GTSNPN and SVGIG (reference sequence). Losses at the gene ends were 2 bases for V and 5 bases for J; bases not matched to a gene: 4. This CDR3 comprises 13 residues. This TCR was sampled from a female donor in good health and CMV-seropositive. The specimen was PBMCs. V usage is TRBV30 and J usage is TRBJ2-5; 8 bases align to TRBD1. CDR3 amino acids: CAWSPRTGETQYF. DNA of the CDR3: TGTGCCTGGAGTCCTAGGACAGGGGAGACCCAGTACTTC.